The 4 T cell receptor beta chains given below trace back to one sample, sequenced in a study of blood T cell repertoires in COVID-19. Measured with immunoSEQ multiplex PCR; TCRdb has only the in-frame clones, and not every one. The repertoire holds about 190,000 clones, with roughly four fifths as singletons. Sequencing used peripheral blood. These receptors all come from a woman between 50 and 59 years old with acute or convalescent COVID-19.

The chain recombines TRBV20-1 with TRBJ1-2; 7 nucleotides line up with TRBD1. The CDR3 runs to 15 residues. V gave up 3 bases and J gave up 1 base; unmatched junction bases: 8. The germline gives CDR1 DFQATT, CDR2 SNEGSKA (reference sequence). The CDR3 loop reads CSASLRQGGNYGYTF. CDR3 DNA: TGCAGTGCTAGTCTCCGACAGGGAGGTAACTATGGCTACACCTTC.

This clone was observed a few times. The chain employs TRBV5-1 and TRBJ1-1, with D perhaps matching TRBD1 (6 bases). Per the germline V gene, CDR1 is SGHRS and CDR2 is YFSETQ. V was cut by 5 bases and J by 1 base, with 15 bases left in between. The length of the CDR3 is 15 residues. The CDR3 bases are TGCGCCAGCAGTCATTCAGGGGTCCCGAACACTGAAGCTTTCTTT. Translated, it gives CASSHSGVPNTEAFF.

V usage is TRBV6-1 and J usage is TRBJ1-4, with D possibly being TRBD1 (5 bases). Per the germline V gene, CDR1 is MNHNS and CDR2 is SASEGT. The CDR3 extends over 14 amino acids. Trimming pared 5 bases from V and 6 bases from J, leaving 13 bases between. The CDR3 region has the DNA TGTGCCAGCAGTCTCCAGGGAAGTGATGAAAAACTGTTTTTT. This sequence encodes CASSLQGSDEKLFF.

The rearrangement uses TRBV5-4 and TRBJ2-7; D is perhaps TRBD1 (6 bases). Trimming stripped 5 bases from V and 2 bases from J, with 14 bases between. The CDR3 extends over 14 amino acids. The germline CDR1 and CDR2 sequences are SGHNT and YYREEE (reference sequence). Written as DNA, the CDR3 is TGTGCCAGCAGGGACAGCCGGTCACCCTACGAGCAGTACTTC. It codes for CASRDSRSPYEQYF. Full variable domain (remainder filled in from reference TRBV5-4 and TRBJ2-7): ETGVTQSPTHLIKTRGQQVTLRCSSQSGHNTVSWYQQALGQGPQFIFQYYREEENGRGNFPPRFSGLQFPNYSSELNVNALELDDSALYLCASRDSRSPYEQYFGPGTRLTVT.